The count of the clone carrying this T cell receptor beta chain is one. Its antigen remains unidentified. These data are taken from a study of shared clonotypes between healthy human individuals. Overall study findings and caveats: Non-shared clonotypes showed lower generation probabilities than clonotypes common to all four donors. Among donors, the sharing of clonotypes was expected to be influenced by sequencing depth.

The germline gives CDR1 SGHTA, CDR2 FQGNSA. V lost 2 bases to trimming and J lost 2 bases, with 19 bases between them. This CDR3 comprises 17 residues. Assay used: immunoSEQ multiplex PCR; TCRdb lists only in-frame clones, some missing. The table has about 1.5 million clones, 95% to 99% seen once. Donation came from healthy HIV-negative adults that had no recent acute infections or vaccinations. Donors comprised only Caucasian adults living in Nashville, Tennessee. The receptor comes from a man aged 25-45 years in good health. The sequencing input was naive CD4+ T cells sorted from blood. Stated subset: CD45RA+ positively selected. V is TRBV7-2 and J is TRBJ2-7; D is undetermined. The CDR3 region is CASSLRLIPSPTYEQYF. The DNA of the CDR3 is TGTGCCAGCAGCTTACGGTTAATCCCCTCACCTACCTACGAGCAGTACTTC.